These T cell receptor beta chains were read from a single sample in a study of technical replicates of blood from a handful of donors. Data came from immunoSEQ multiplex PCR; TCRdb stores just in-frame clones and leaves some out. The table lists 70,000 to 95,000 clones, roughly 94% of them singletons. Sequences were obtained from T cells isolated from PBMCs. These receptors were obtained from a human donor in good health. CDR3s include the opening cysteine and the closing phenylalanine or tryptophan. The D gene is left open where the match is weak. Clone size appears in some rows only: once, few, many, or a class for an expanded clone.

v_gene	abundance	d_gene	j_gene	CDR3nt	CDR3aa
TRBV5-4	.	.	TRBJ2-1	TGTGCCAGCAGCCCGGTCCGGGACAACGACAATGAGCAGTTCTTC	CASSPVRDNDNEQFF
TRBV5-1	.	.	TRBJ2-2	TGCGCCAGCAGCTTGACAGGGAACTCGGGGGAGCTGTTTTTT	CASSLTGNSGELFF
TRBV6-5	.	TRBD1	TRBJ1-2	TGTGCCAGCAGTTATCAGCAGGGGGTCTATGGCTACACCTTC	CASSYQQGVYGYTF
TRBV9	once	.	TRBJ2-1	TGTGCCAGCAGCGGAAGGACAGCCAACAATGAGCAGTTCTTC	CASSGRTANNEQFF
TRBV7-8	.	TRBD2	TRBJ2-2	TGTGCCAGCAGCTTAGCGGGAGGGTCCGGGGAGCTGTTTTTT	CASSLAGGSGELFF
TRBV2	.	.	TRBJ1-5	TGTGCCAGCAGGGAGGGGGGGAGCAATCAGCCCCAGCATTTT	CASREGGSNQPQHF
TRBV6-5	.	.	TRBJ2-7	TGTGCCAGCATGGGGAGTTCCTACGAGCAGTACTTC	CASMGSSYEQYF
TRBV27	few	TRBD1	TRBJ1-1	TGTGCCAGCAGTTTAGTCCAGGGGGCCCCGAACACTGAAGCTTTCTTT	CASSLVQGAPNTEAFF
TRBV30	.	.	TRBJ1-1	TGTGCCTGGAGTGTGAGCACTGAAGCTTTCTTT	CAWSVSTEAFF
TRBV9	.	.	TRBJ2-1	TGTGCCAGCAGCGTAGGAGTTGTTCCGAGCTCCTACAATGAGCAGTTCTTC	CASSVGVVPSSYNEQFF
TRBV5-1	.	TRBD1	TRBJ2-1	TGCGCCAGCAGCTTCGCTGAAAGCCGGGACAGGGATTACAATGAGCAGTTCTTC	CASSFAESRDRDYNEQFF
TRBV5-1	.	TRBD2	TRBJ2-5	TGCGCCAGCAGCTTATTGCCAGGAGCGGGGAGTCAAGAGACCCAGTACTTC	CASSLLPGAGSQETQYF
TRBV5-4	.	.	TRBJ2-5	TGTGCCAGCAGCTCCCGAGGGTACCAAGAGACCCAGTACTTC	CASSSRGYQETQYF
TRBV2	.	TRBD2	TRBJ2-5	TGTGCCACCCGGGGGGGCGTAAGAGAGACCCAGTACTTC	CATRGGVRETQYF
TRBV2	.	TRBD2	TRBJ2-7	TGTGCCAGCAGTCCCACTAGCGAACCCTTTTACGAGCAGTACTTC	CASSPTSEPFYEQYF
TRBV27	.	.	TRBJ1-2	TGTGCCAGCAGTCCCGTACAGGGTAACTATGGCTACACCTTC	CASSPVQGNYGYTF